Presented here are 28 T cell receptor beta chains from one specimen sequenced in a study of blood T cell repertoires in COVID-19. Clones were read by immunoSEQ multiplex PCR, and TCRdb kept only the in-frame ones, dropping some. The sample comprises around 380,000 clones, around 87% of which are singletons, and approximately 1.2% rests with the top ten. Source material: PBMCs or T cells enriched from blood (not recorded which). The origin of the receptors is a young man who had recovered from COVID-19.

This chain uses TRBV18 with TRBJ1-4; D not certain. The CDR3 is made up of 16 amino acids. Trimming removed 3 bases at V and 0 bases at J, with 11 bases between. Germline V lookup: CDR1 KGHSH, CDR2 LQKENI. CDR3 amino acids: CASSPNTIATNEKLFF. Written as DNA, the CDR3 is TGTGCCAGCTCACCGAATACTATTGCAACTAATGAAAAACTGTTTTTT.

The chain uses TRBV7-8 and TRBJ1-2, with D uncertain. Germline V gives CDR1 SGHVS, CDR2 FQNEAQ. This CDR3 is built from 15 residues. Trimming removed 4 bases at V and 5 bases at J, with 17 bases between. CDR3 nucleotides: TGTGCCAGCAGCTCTGGTTCGGGAATATCGTATGGCTACACCTTC. The encoded protein is CASSSGSGISYGYTF. Filled out from reference TRBV7-8 and TRBJ1-2, the complete variable domain reads GAGVSQSPRYKVAKRGQDVALRCDPISGHVSLFWYQQALGQGPEFLTYFQNEAQLDKSGLPSDRFFAERPEGSVSTLKIQRTQQEDSAVYLCASSSGSGISYGYTFGSGTRLTVV.

This clone was observed a single time. V and J are TRBV16 and TRBJ1-2; no clear D gene. The V gene lost 7 bases and the J gene lost 3 bases, with 18 bases spanning the gap. This CDR3 region has 15 residues. Germline V gene lookup returns CDR1 KGHSY and CDR2 FQNENV. The CDR3 is CASTRGWNPDYGYTF. The DNA for the CDR3 is TGTGCCAGCACCCGAGGGTGGAATCCGGACTATGGCTACACCTTC.

This clone occurred once. The chain links TRBV28 to TRBJ1-5; D is unresolved. CDR1 MDHEN and CDR2 SYDVKM come from the germline V gene. The CDR3 totals 13 residues. Trimming removed 8 bases at V and 4 bases at J, with 12 bases between. For the CDR3, the DNA is TGTGCCAGCGTGCGGGAATTGAATCAGCCCCAGCATTTT. Its protein is CASVRELNQPQHF.

The rearrangement uses TRBV11-2 and TRBJ1-4; possible D gene TRBD1, 5 bases. The CDR3 contains 15 residues. CDR1 is SGHAT, CDR2 FQNNGV, per germline. The V end lost 4 bases, the J end lost 0 bases, and 9 bases lay between the germline ends. In DNA, the CDR3 is TGTGCCAGCAGCTCCCAGGGTTCAACTAATGAAAAACTGTTTTTT. The encoded protein is CASSSQGSTNEKLFF.

The chain combines TRBV10-3 with TRBJ2-7, with D perhaps matching TRBD2 (6 bases). The CDR3 totals 13 residues. V was trimmed by 0 bases and J by 12 bases, leaving 15 bases between them. Germline lookup yields CDR1 ENHRY and CDR2 SYGVKD. The CDR3 reads CAISESSRGTAYF. In DNA, the CDR3 is TGTGCCATCAGTGAGTCGTCCCGCGGGACGGCGTACTTC.

This sequence joins TRBV6-5 and TRBJ1-6; tentative D call: TRBD1 (5 bases). CDR1 and CDR2 from the germline V gene are MNHEY and SVGAGI. V dropped 7 bases and J dropped 9 bases, with 13 bases sitting between them. CDR3 length: 13 amino acids. The CDR3 DNA is TGTGCCAGCACTGGGGGGGGGAGTTCACCCCTCCACTTT. It specifies CASTGGGSSPLHF.

The J gene is TRBJ2-3, the V gene TRBV6-5; TRBD1 matches at 9 bases. The CDR3 totals 14 residues. CDR1 is MNHEY, CDR2 SVGAGI, per germline. Trimming removed 6 bases from V and 8 bases from J; junction bases left unmatched: 9. CDR3 sequence: CASRGQGGSGTQYF. The CDR3, as DNA: TGTGCCAGCAGGGGACAGGGCGGGTCGGGTACGCAGTATTTT.

The V call is TRBV30, the J call TRBJ2-4; TRBD2 aligns across 12 bases. Trimming removed 4 bases from V and 1 base from J; junction bases left unmatched: 2. This CDR3 has 15 residues. Germline V gives CDR1 GTSNPN, CDR2 SVGIG (reference sequence). CDR3 amino acids: CAWTSGGAAKNIQYF. CDR3 DNA: TGTGCCTGGACTAGCGGGGGGGCGGCCAAAAACATTCAGTACTTC.

The chain is built from TRBV6-5 and TRBJ2-7; no clear D. V lost 7 bases, J lost 3 bases, and 10 bases lay in between. Germline V gene lookup returns CDR1 MNHEY and CDR2 SVGAGI. The CDR3 sequence is 12 residues long. CDR3 sequence (DNA): TGTGCCAGCAAACCTACGGGCTACGAGCAGTACTTC. Protein product: CASKPTGYEQYF.

The rearrangement joins TRBV4-1 to TRBJ1-4, with D perhaps TRBD1 (6 bases). The CDR3 loop spans 18 amino acids. Per germline, CDR1 MGHRA and CDR2 YSYEKL. Trimming shortened V by 1 base and J by 3 bases, and 18 bases separated the two germline ends. Here the CDR3 DNA reads TGCGCCAGCAGCCAAGTCGGGGGGCGGAGGGCGGCTAATGAAAAACTGTTTTTT. Amino acid sequence: CASSQVGGRRAANEKLFF.

The chain recombines TRBV2 with TRBJ1-6; perhaps TRBD1 as D (6 bases). The length of the CDR3 is 15 residues. V was shortened by 4 bases and J by 2 bases, with 9 bases between the two germline ends. Germline assignment: CDR1 SNHLY and CDR2 FYNNEI. DNA of the CDR3: TGTGCCAGCAGTGTCAGGGGTCCCTATAATTCACCCCTCCACTTT. The encoded protein is CASSVRGPYNSPLHF. The whole variable domain, filled in from reference TRBV2 and TRBJ1-6, reads EPEVTQTPSHQVTQMGQEVILRCVPISNHLYFYWYRQILGQKVEFLVSFYNNEISEKSEIFDDQFSVERPDGSNFTLKIRSTKLEDSAMYFCASSVRGPYNSPLHFGNGTRLTVT.

The chain uses TRBV19 and TRBJ1-5; possibly TRBD1 for D (6 bases). V lost 9 bases and J lost 5, with 14 bases in between. Germline CDR1 reads LNHDA; CDR2 reads SQIVND (reference sequence). The CDR3 has 13 amino acids. The CDR3 sequence: CASRDILHQPQHF. CDR3 nucleotides: TGTGCCAGCCGGGACATACTACATCAGCCCCAGCATTTT.

The sample holds a few counts of this clone. V usage is TRBV7-2 and J usage is TRBJ2-3; 15 nucleotides align to TRBD2. The V gene end was trimmed by 4 bases and the J gene end by 4 bases; junction bases not matched to a gene: 3. CDR3 size: 16 residues. The germline V gene has CDR1 SGHTA and CDR2 FQGNSA. This CDR3 is CASSSRTSGGADTQYF. The CDR3 DNA follows: TGTGCCAGCAGCTCCCGGACTAGCGGGGGGGCAGATACGCAGTATTTT.

This clone has only a few counts. The CDR3 DNA follows: TGTGCCAGCTCACCGGCCCCCCCGGGACAAGGATTCGTTTCACCCCTCCACTTT. It is translated as CASSPAPPGQGFVSPLHF. The V and J genes are TRBV18 and TRBJ1-6; D possibly corresponds to TRBD1 (6 bases). The CDR3 is 18 amino acids. Germline CDR1 reads KGHSH; CDR2 reads LQKENI. The V end lost 3 bases, the J end lost 9 bases, and 24 bases lay between the germline ends.

V and J are TRBV7-9 and TRBJ1-2; D is undetermined. Germline assignment: CDR1 SEHNR and CDR2 FQNEAQ (reference sequence). The length of the CDR3 is 15 residues. The V and J ends lost 5 bases and 4 bases respectively, with 17 bases between them. The CDR3 is CASSLPGGRGYGYTF. In nucleotides, the CDR3 is TGTGCCAGCAGCCTCCCCGGAGGGCGCGGCTATGGCTACACCTTC.

This clone was observed a handful of times. This sequence joins TRBV11-2 and TRBJ2-7, with 8 nucleotides matching TRBD2. J lost 2 bases, V lost 4 bases, and 4 bases had no gene match. Per the germline V gene, CDR1 is SGHAT and CDR2 is FQNNGV. CDR3 length: 14 residues. CDR3 nucleotide sequence: TGTGCCAGCAGCTCCCGGGGGGGGCCCTACGAGCAGTACTTC. Protein: CASSSRGGPYEQYF.

V usage is TRBV5-4 and J usage is TRBJ1-5; 9 bases agree with TRBD1. V dropped 4 bases and J dropped 0; count of bases not matched to a gene: 11. The CDR3 consists of 18 residues. Germline CDR1 SGHNT, CDR2 YYREEE (reference sequence). Here the CDR3 reads CASSHETGGYSSNQPQHF. The CDR3 DNA follows: TGTGCCAGCAGCCATGAGACAGGGGGGTACTCTAGCAATCAGCCCCAGCATTTT.

The rearrangement links TRBV27 to TRBJ1-2, with 10 bases that match TRBD1. Germline-derived CDR1 and CDR2 are MNHEY and SMNVEV (reference sequence). The CDR3 length is 17 residues. V dropped 3 bases and J dropped 2; count of bases not matched to a gene: 9. CDR3 nucleotide sequence: TGTGCCAGCAGTTTGGGGACAGGGGAACCGACGAACTATGGCTACACCTTC. The encoded protein is CASSLGTGEPTNYGYTF.

V is TRBV5-4 and J is TRBJ2-3, with D tentatively TRBD2 (5 bases). Looked up from germline, CDR1 is SGHNT and CDR2 is YYREEE (reference sequence). V lost 5 bases and J 3 bases, leaving 13 bases between the germline ends. CDR3 length equals 14 residues. This CDR3 reads CASRLAWQTDTQYF. In DNA, the CDR3 is TGTGCCAGCAGATTAGCGTGGCAAACAGATACGCAGTATTTT.

This clone was counted only a few times. V usage is TRBV6-5 and J usage is TRBJ1-2; perhaps TRBD1 as D (5 bases). V was cut by 5 bases and J by 2 bases, with 12 bases left in between. The CDR3 has 14 amino acids. Germline CDR1 reads MNHEY; CDR2 reads SVGAGI. CDR3 bases: TGTGCCAGCAGTATTGGGGCAGGGAACTATGGCTACACCTTC. Protein product: CASSIGAGNYGYTF.

This rearrangement joins TRBV6-1 to TRBJ1-2; 11 bases map to TRBD1. The junction had 3 bases not matched to a gene; V was cut back by 1 base and J by 5 bases. The CDR3 length is 15 residues. CDR1 and CDR2 from the germline V gene are MNHNS and SASEGT. The CDR3 loop is CASSEGDRGMYGYTF. DNA for the CDR3: TGTGCCAGCAGTGAAGGGGACAGGGGGATGTATGGCTACACCTTC.

The chain is built from TRBV19 and TRBJ2-2; 8 bases are shared with TRBD2. The CDR3 extends over 17 amino acids. The V segment lost 3 bases and the J segment 5 bases; nucleotides outside the gene matches: 11. Germline CDR1 is LNHDA and CDR2 is SQIVND (reference sequence). The CDR3 region is CASSMWRGDFGTGELFF. The CDR3 nucleotides are TGTGCCAGTAGTATGTGGCGGGGGGACTTCGGGACCGGGGAGCTGTTTTTT.

V usage is TRBV5-6 and J usage is TRBJ2-7; D possibly corresponds to TRBD1 (6 bases). The CDR3 spans 13 residues. CDR1 and CDR2 (germline): SGHDT, YYEEEE. The V end was cut by 7 bases, the J end by 0 bases, with 11 bases between. DNA for the CDR3: TGTGCCAGCGGGCCGGGACACTCCTACGAGCAGTACTTC. Its protein is CASGPGHSYEQYF.

As regards this clone: At the DNA level, this CDR3 is encoded by other sequences in the same sample as well. This chain connects TRBV30 to TRBJ1-1; TRBD1 matches at 9 bases. The ends lost 3 bases at V and 4 bases at J; junction bases unmatched: 3. Germline CDR1 GTSNPN, CDR2 SVGIG (reference sequence). The CDR3 consists of 13 residues. CDR3 nucleotides: TGTGCCTGGAGGGGACAGGGAGGCACTGAAGCTTTCTTT. It translates to CAWRGQGGTEAFF.

J is TRBJ1-6 and V is TRBV6-2 or TRBV6-3; TRBD1 aligns across 7 bases. Germline CDR1 MNHEY, CDR2 SVGEGT. With V trimmed by 0 bases and J by 5 bases, 1 base remained unmatched. The length of the CDR3 is 15 residues. The CDR3 DNA reads TGTGCCAGCAGTTACTCGGGGACAGATAATTCACCCCTCCACTTT. This codes for CASSYSGTDNSPLHF.

The chain couples TRBV7-9 to TRBJ2-7, with TRBD1 identical over 7 bases. The V segment lost 3 bases and the J segment 4 bases; nucleotides outside the gene matches: 6. The CDR3 is 14 residues long. Germline V CDR1 and CDR2: SEHNR, FQNEAQ (reference sequence). CDR3 DNA: TGTGCCAGCAGCTTTTCCGGGACAGATTACGAGCAGTACTTC. It yields the protein CASSFSGTDYEQYF.

The rearrangement uses TRBV7-9 and TRBJ1-1, with a possible D match to TRBD1 (5 bases). The germline CDR1 and CDR2 sequences are SEHNR and FQNEAQ (reference sequence). V lost 2 bases and J lost 1, with 8 bases in between. The CDR3 contains 14 residues. The CDR3 reads CASSLQGENTEAFF. The CDR3 DNA reads TGTGCCAGCAGCTTACAGGGTGAGAACACTGAAGCTTTCTTT.